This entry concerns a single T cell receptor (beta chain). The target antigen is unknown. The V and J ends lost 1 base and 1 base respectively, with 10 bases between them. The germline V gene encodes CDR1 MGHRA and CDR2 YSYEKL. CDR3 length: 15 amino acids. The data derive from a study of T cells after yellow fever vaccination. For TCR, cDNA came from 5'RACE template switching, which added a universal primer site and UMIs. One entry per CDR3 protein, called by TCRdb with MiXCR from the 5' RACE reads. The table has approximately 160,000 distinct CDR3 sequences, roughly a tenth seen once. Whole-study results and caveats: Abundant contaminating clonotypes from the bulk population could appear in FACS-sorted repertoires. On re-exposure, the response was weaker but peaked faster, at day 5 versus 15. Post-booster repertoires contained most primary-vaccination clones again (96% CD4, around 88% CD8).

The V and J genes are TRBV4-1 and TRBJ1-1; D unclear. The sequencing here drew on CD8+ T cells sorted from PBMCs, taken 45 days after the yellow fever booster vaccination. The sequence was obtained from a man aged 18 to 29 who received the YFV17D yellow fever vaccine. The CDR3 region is CASSQGGEENTEAFF. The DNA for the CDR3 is TGCGCCAGCAGCCAAGGGGGAGAGGAGAACACTGAAGCTTTCTTT.